The TCR beta chain described here comes from a study of cytomegalovirus exposure and HLA in healthy donors. Findings and caveats of the study: Researchers reported in a later analysis that a missense DCLRE1C variant was tied to TCR beta V- and J-gene trimming. Data from an earlier analysis indicated that most TCR beta V segments were productive either about 87% or about 30% of the time. TCR beta sequences reportedly predicted most subjects' HLA-A and HLA-B alleles accurately.

A word on this clone: No antigen is known for it.

Vbeta (60) and Jbeta (13) primers were used in the PCR. In the study's own analysis: A later analysis tallied 75 million to 80 million unique TCR beta chains, around 11 million of them shared. Method: immunoSEQ multiplex PCR; TCRdb's copy keeps in-frame clones and lacks some. From that table come the V and J calls and clone size; the DNA was used to work out D and trimming. In the table there are 150,000 or so clones, 70% of which are singletons. Germline V gene sequence: CDR1 SNHLY, CDR2 FYNNEI. V lost 2 bases to trimming and J lost 7 bases, with 7 bases between them. CDR3 length equals 12 residues. The origin of this receptor is a woman between 55 and 75 years old in good health and CMV-seropositive. The chain has TRBV2 and TRBJ2-3; the D gene is possibly TRBD2 (5 bases). What was sequenced was PBMCs. CDR3 bases: TGTGCCAGCAGTGAAACCGGGAATACGCAGTATTTT. Protein product: CASSETGNTQYF.